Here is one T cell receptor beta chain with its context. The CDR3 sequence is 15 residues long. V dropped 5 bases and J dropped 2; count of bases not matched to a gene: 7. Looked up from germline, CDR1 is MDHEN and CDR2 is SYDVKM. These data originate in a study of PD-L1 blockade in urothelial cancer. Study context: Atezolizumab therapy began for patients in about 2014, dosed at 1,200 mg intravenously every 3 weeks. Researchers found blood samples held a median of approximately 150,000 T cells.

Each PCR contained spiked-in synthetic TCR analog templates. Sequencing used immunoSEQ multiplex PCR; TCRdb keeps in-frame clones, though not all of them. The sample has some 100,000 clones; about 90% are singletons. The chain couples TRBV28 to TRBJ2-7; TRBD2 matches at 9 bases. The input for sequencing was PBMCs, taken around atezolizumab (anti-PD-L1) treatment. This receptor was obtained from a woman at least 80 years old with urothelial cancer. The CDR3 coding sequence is TGTGCCAGCAGTCCGCTAGCGGGACTTGCCTACGAGCAGTACTTC. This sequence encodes CASSPLAGLAYEQYF.